These 21 T cell receptor beta chains were all obtained from the same sample, sequenced in a study of T cell repertoires in cytomegalovirus infection. From the reads, TCRdb called clonotypes with MiXCR, one entry per CDR3 protein. This sample has around 800,000 distinct CDR3 sequences, with 32% found just once. These TCRs are of unknown antigen specificity. The sequencing here drew on cultured CD8+ T cells from PBMCs, taken from culture after CMV antigen stimulation. Receptors were obtained from a human donor in good health (CMV status not recorded). Some clones in this sample may be carry-over from other donors' samples.

This rearrangement joins TRBV12-5 to TRBJ2-3; TRBD2 matches 9 bases. The length of the CDR3 is 16 residues. Looked up from germline, CDR1 is LGHNT and CDR2 is FRNRAP. V lost 3 bases to trimming and J lost 0 bases; unmatched junction nucleotides: 4. CDR3 loop: CASGFWAGGSTDTQYF. CDR3 sequence (DNA): TGTGCTAGTGGTTTCTGGGCGGGGGGGAGCACAGATACGCAGTATTTT.

This clonotype came up many times. This chain links TRBV7-9 with TRBJ1-4; a possible D gene is TRBD1 (5 bases). Per germline, CDR1 SEHNR and CDR2 FQNEAQ (reference sequence). Trimming pared 5 bases from V and 5 bases from J, leaving 18 bases between. This CDR3 spans 16 amino acids. In DNA form, the CDR3 reads TGTGCCAGCAGCGAGGCCCGGGGCCAGATGAATGAAAAACTGTTTTTT. It yields the protein CASSEARGQMNEKLFF.

This clonotype was seen a handful of times. V is TRBV7-6 and J is TRBJ2-3, with TRBD2 as a possible D gene (6 bases). Germline CDR1 reads SGHVS; CDR2 reads FNYEAQ. V was trimmed by 3 bases and J by 2 bases, leaving 12 bases between them. This CDR3 has 15 amino acids. The CDR3 protein is CASSFGGIFTDTQYF. DNA of the CDR3: TGTGCCAGCAGCTTTGGGGGGATCTTCACAGATACGCAGTATTTT.

There are a few counts of this clonotype. V usage is TRBV4-1 and J usage is TRBJ2-1; 8 bases line up with TRBD1. Germline CDR1 and CDR2: MGHRA and YSYEKL. The CDR3 extends over 18 amino acids. The CDR3 spells CAPADFVLAGGFYNEQFF. In nucleotides, the CDR3 is TGCGCTCCAGCAGATTTTGTCTTGGCAGGGGGCTTCTACAATGAGCAGTTCTTC.

This clonotype was counted at least ten times. The chain uses TRBV12-3 or TRBV12-4 and TRBJ2-1; TRBD2 aligns across 11 bases. After removal of 3 bases from V and 5 bases from J, the junction contained 9 bases not matched to a gene. The CDR3 is 17 residues long. The CDR3 loop is CASSFWATGLADNEQFF. CDR3 DNA: TGTGCCAGCAGTTTTTGGGCCACGGGACTAGCGGACAATGAGCAGTTCTTC.

The chain employs TRBV12-3 or TRBV12-4 and TRBJ1-6, with unresolved D. Trimming removed 9 bases from V and 10 bases from J, with 19 bases in between. The CDR3 consists of 14 residues. In nucleotides, the CDR3 is TGTGCCAGTAGGGCCGGGAGGGTGGGGTCACCCCTCCACTTT. Amino acid sequence: CASRAGRVGSPLHF.

Only a few counts were recorded for this clonotype. The genes are TRBV7-9 and TRBJ2-7; D possibly corresponds to TRBD1 (6 bases). V was cut by 0 bases and J by 7 bases, with 13 bases left in between. Looked up from germline, CDR1 is SEHNR and CDR2 is FQNEAQ (reference sequence). The length of the CDR3 is 14 residues. The CDR3 sequence: CASSLAQGLGEQYF. CDR3 bases: TGTGCCAGCAGCTTAGCGCAGGGGCTGGGTGAGCAGTACTTC.

CDR3 in amino acids: CASTWDRGTKNIQYF. CDR3 nucleotides: TGTGCCAGCACTTGGGACAGGGGAACCAAAAACATTCAGTACTTC. The chain carries TRBV6-2 or TRBV6-3 and TRBJ2-4; 10 nucleotides match TRBD1. This CDR3 has 15 residues. The V gene end was trimmed by 7 bases and the J gene end by 2 bases; junction bases not matched to a gene: 5. In germline, CDR1 is MNHEY, CDR2 SVGEGT.

The gene calls are TRBV6-2 or TRBV6-3 and TRBJ2-3; no definite D call. CDR3 length: 16 residues. The germline V gene has CDR1 MNHEY and CDR2 SVGEGT. The V end lost 3 bases, the J end lost 0 bases, and 13 bases lay between the germline ends. As DNA, the CDR3 is TGTGCCAGCAGTTATGTGGGTTTAACTAGCACAGATACGCAGTATTTT. Its protein is CASSYVGLTSTDTQYF.

The sample holds many counts of this clonotype. The chain is built from TRBV7-6 and TRBJ2-5; D may be TRBD2 (6 bases). The germline V and J ends were trimmed by 5 bases and 11 bases, with 12 bases remaining between them. The CDR3 runs to 11 residues. Per the germline V gene, CDR1 is SGHVS and CDR2 is FNYEAQ. The DNA for the CDR3 is TGTGCCAGCAGCCCGGGCGGGAATCAGTACTTC. Residues: CASSPGGNQYF.

In this sample, this clonotype turned up many times. The genes are TRBV20-1 and TRBJ2-5; 9 bases match TRBD1. The J segment lost 4 bases and the V segment lost 2 bases, leaving 8 bases of the junction unmatched. Germline V lookup: CDR1 DFQATT, CDR2 SNEGSKA (reference sequence). CDR3 length: 15 amino acids. CDR3 in amino acids: CSARSGTGRRETQYF. The CDR3 nucleotides read TGCAGTGCTAGATCCGGGACAGGGCGGCGAGAGACCCAGTACTTC.

Only a few counts were recorded for this clonotype. This chain uses TRBV25-1 with TRBJ1-4; D gene ambiguous. The CDR3 contains 15 residues. The germline V gene encodes CDR1 MGHDK and CDR2 SYGVNS. V lost 8 bases and J lost 4, with 17 bases in between. CDR3 amino acids: CASRKGIRINEKLFF. In DNA, the CDR3 is TGTGCCAGCCGAAAAGGAATTAGGATTAATGAAAAACTGTTTTTT.

This clonotype was recorded once. CDR3 DNA sequence: TGCAGTGGCTATCGGCGGGGCACCGGGGAGCTGTTTTTT. Translated: CSGYRRGTGELFF. The chain recombines TRBV20-1 with TRBJ2-2; perhaps TRBD2 as D (6 bases). The CDR3 is made up of 13 amino acids. CDR1 is DFQATT, CDR2 SNEGSKA, per germline (reference sequence). V was shortened by 7 bases and J by 4 bases, with 13 bases between the two germline ends.

The chain recombines TRBV29-1 with TRBJ2-1; no reliable D call. The germline V and J ends were trimmed by 1 base and 6 bases, with 16 bases remaining between them. The CDR3 runs to 15 residues. CDR1 and CDR2 from the germline V gene are SQVTM and ANQGSEA. The CDR3 loop is CSVEGLQPRLNEQFF. The CDR3 DNA reads TGCAGCGTTGAAGGTCTCCAGCCCCGACTCAATGAGCAGTTCTTC.

This clonotype was seen a few times. V is TRBV6-5 and J is TRBJ2-1, with a possible D match to TRBD1 (5 bases). V dropped 7 bases and J dropped 6 bases, with 13 bases sitting between them. The germline gives CDR1 MNHEY, CDR2 SVGAGI. The CDR3 has 13 residues. In nucleotides, the CDR3 is TGTGCCAGCATGGGGCAGATCCCCAATGAGCAGTTCTTC. Protein product: CASMGQIPNEQFF.

Of note for this clonotype: Being one base from a much bigger clone, this may be a read error. The CDR3 is CVSSSDVNTEAFF. Here the CDR3 DNA reads TGTGTCAGCAGCTCGGACGTGAACACTGAAGCTTTCTTT. The gene calls are TRBV7-6 and TRBJ1-1, with no clear D. The CDR3 sequence is 13 residues long. Germline V gene lookup returns CDR1 SGHVS and CDR2 FNYEAQ.

The chain links TRBV28 to TRBJ2-3; 8 bases map to TRBD2. This CDR3 spans 20 amino acids. Trimming removed 5 bases from V and 1 base from J; junction bases left unmatched: 20. CDR1 is MDHEN, CDR2 SYDVKM, per germline. CDR3 in amino acids: CASSPQEMIAGLFRTDTQYF. Written as DNA, the CDR3 is TGTGCCAGCAGTCCCCAAGAGATGATAGCGGGACTTTTCCGCACAGATACGCAGTATTTT.

Of note for this clonotype: Mismatch with germline at one junction end may stem from a read error. The rearrangement uses TRBV10-2 and TRBJ2-2, with a possible D match to TRBD2 (6 bases). Germline V gene lookup returns CDR1 WSHSY and CDR2 SAAADI. The CDR3 loop spans 16 amino acids. CDR3 in DNA: TGCGACAGCAGTGAATTCGGGAGAGGGAACCCCGGGGAGCTGTTTTTT. Translated: CDSSEFGRGNPGELFF.

This clonotype was counted between two and nine times. CDR3 DNA: TGTGCCAGCACCCCCGGCACAGGGGCAGATACGCAGTATTTT. It codes for CASTPGTGADTQYF. The chain couples TRBV7-9 to TRBJ2-3, with 7 bases matching TRBD1. Germline-derived CDR1 and CDR2 are SEHNR and FQNEAQ (reference sequence). V trimming: 7 bases; J trimming: 4 bases; junction bases outside the gene matches: 8. This CDR3 comprises 14 residues.

The J gene is TRBJ2-7, the V gene TRBV19; TRBD1 might be the D (5 bases). Looked up from germline, CDR1 is LNHDA and CDR2 is SQIVND (reference sequence). Trimming removed 1 base from V and 0 bases from J, with 7 bases in between. The CDR3 sequence is 14 residues long. For the CDR3, the DNA is TGTGCCAGTAGTATAGGGGGCAACTCCTACGAGCAGTACTTC. Protein: CASSIGGNSYEQYF.

V gene TRBV7-6 combines with J gene TRBJ1-1; D not resolved. Trimming left V 1 base short and J 6 bases short, with 9 bases between. The germline V gene encodes CDR1 SGHVS and CDR2 FNYEAQ. The CDR3 has 13 residues. Here the CDR3 reads CASSLGGFAEAFF. The CDR3 DNA sequence: TGTGCCAGCAGCTTAGGAGGTTTTGCTGAAGCTTTCTTT.